This T cell receptor (beta chain) originates from a study of T cells after posttransplantation cyclophosphamide. Busulfan-fludarabine conditioning, marrow transplant, and cyclophosphamide on days +3 and +4 were administered. Germline-derived CDR1 and CDR2 are SEHNR and FQNEAQ (reference sequence). This CDR3 contains 14 residues. Sequencing used immunoSEQ multiplex PCR; TCRdb keeps in-frame clones, though not all of them. The sample holds 16,000 or so clones; 92% are singletons and the top ten take 0.45% to 0.65%. This sequence originates from a male patient between 60 and 69 years old who received an allogeneic stem cell transplant from a related donor and was CMV-positive. Some T cells may arise from the graft donor. The material was CD4+ T cells sorted from blood, obtained after allogeneic stem cell transplant with posttransplant cyclophosphamide. The V call is TRBV7-9, the J call TRBJ2-5; D gene unclear. The end of the DNA aligns better with TRBJ2-7, so the J call may be wrong. CDR3 region: CASSLSAATYEQYF. The CDR3 nucleotides are TGTGCCAGCAGCTTAAGCGCAGCAACCTACGAGCAGTACTTC.